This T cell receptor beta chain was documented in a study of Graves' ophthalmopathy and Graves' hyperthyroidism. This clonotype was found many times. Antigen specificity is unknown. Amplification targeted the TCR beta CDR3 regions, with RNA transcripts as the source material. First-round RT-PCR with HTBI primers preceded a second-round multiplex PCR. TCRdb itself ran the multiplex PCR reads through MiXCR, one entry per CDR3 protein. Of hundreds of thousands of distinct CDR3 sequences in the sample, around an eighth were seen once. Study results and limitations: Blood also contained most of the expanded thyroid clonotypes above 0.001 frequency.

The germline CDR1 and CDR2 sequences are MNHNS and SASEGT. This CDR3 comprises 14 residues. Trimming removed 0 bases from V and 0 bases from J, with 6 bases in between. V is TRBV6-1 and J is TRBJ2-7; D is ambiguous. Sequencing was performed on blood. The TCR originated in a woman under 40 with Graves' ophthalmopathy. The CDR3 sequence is CASSEATHSYEQYF. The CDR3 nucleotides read TGTGCCAGCAGTGAAGCGACCCACTCCTACGAGCAGTACTTC.